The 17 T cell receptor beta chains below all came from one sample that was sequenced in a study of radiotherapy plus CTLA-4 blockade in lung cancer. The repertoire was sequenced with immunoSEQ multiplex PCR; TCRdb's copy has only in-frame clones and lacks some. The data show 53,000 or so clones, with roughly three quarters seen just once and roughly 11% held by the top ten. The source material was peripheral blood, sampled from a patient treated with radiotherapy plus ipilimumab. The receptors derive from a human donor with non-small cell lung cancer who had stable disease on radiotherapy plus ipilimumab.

The CDR3 spells CASSGTGRNGNQPQHF. CDR3 nucleotide sequence: TGTGCCAGCAGTGGGACAGGGCGAAACGGGAATCAGCCCCAGCATTTT. The chain recombines TRBV6-4 with TRBJ1-5; 8 nucleotides line up with TRBD1. CDR1 and CDR2 from the germline V gene are MRHNA and SNTAGT. This CDR3 is built from 16 residues. Germline trimming cut 4 bases from V and 4 bases from J; bases unmatched to any gene: 9.

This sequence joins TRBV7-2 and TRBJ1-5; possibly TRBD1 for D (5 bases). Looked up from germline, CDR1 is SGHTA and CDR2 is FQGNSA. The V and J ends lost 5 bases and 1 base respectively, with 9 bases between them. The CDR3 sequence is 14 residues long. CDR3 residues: CASSPQGSNQPQHF. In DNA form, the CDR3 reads TGTGCCAGCAGCCCCCAGGGAAGCAATCAGCCCCAGCATTTT.

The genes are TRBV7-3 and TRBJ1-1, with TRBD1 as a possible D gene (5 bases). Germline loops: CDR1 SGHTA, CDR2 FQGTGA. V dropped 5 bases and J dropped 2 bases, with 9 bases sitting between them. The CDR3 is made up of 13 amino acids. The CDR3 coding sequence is TGTGCCAGCAGCCCAGGGCCCAACACTGAAGCTTTCTTT. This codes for CASSPGPNTEAFF.

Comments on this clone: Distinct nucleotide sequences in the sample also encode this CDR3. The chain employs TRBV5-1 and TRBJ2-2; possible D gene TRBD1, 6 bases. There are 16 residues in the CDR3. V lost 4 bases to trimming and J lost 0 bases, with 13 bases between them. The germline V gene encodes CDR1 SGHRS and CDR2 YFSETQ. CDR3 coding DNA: TGCGCCAGCAGCCGCTCACAGGGAGCGAACACCGGGGAGCTGTTTTTT. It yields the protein CASSRSQGANTGELFF. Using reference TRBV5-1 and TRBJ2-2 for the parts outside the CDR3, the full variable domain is KAGVTQTPRYLIKTRGQQVTLSCSPISGHRSVSWYQQTPGQGLQFLFEYFSETQRNKGNFPGRFSGRQFSNSRSEMNVSTLELGDSALYLCASSRSQGANTGELFFGEGSRLTVL.

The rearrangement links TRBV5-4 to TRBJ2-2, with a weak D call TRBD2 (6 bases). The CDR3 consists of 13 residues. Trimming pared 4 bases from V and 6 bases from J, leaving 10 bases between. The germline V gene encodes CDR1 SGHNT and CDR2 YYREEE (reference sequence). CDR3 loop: CASSPASAGELFF. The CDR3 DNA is TGTGCCAGCAGCCCAGCTAGCGCCGGGGAGCTGTTTTTT.

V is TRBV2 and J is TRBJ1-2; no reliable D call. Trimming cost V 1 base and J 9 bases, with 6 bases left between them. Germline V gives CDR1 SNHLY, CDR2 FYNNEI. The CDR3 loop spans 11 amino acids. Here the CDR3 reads CASSEVRSYTF. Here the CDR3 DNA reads TGTGCCAGCAGTGAAGTTAGAAGCTACACCTTC. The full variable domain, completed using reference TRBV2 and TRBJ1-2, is EPEVTQTPSHQVTQMGQEVILRCVPISNHLYFYWYRQILGQKVEFLVSFYNNEISEKSEIFDDQFSVERPDGSNFTLKIRSTKLEDSAMYFCASSEVRSYTFGSGTRLTVV.

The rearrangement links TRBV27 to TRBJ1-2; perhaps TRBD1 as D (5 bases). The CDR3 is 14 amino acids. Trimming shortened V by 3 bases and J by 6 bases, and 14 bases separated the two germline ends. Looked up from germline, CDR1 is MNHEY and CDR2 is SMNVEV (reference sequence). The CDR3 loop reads CASSFRARVDGYTF. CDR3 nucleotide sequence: TGTGCCAGCAGTTTCCGTGCCAGGGTGGATGGCTACACCTTC.

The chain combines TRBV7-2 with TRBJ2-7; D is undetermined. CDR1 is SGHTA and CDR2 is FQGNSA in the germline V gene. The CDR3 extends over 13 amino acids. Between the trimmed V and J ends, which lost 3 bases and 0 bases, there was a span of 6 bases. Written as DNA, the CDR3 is TGTGCCAGCAGCTTCCAGGTCTCCTACGAGCAGTACTTC. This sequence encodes CASSFQVSYEQYF.

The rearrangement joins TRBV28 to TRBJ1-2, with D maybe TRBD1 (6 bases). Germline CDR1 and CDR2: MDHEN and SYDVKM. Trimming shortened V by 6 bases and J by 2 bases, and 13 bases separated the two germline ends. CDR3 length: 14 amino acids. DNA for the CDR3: TGTGCCAGCAGGCGTGACAGGCGGAACTATGGCTACACCTTC. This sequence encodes CASRRDRRNYGYTF.

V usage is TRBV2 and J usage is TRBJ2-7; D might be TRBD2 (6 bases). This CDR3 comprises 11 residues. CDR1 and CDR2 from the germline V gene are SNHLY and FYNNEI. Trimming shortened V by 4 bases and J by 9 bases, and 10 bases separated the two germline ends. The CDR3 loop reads CASSALGGQYF. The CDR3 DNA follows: TGTGCCAGCAGTGCGTTGGGGGGGCAGTACTTC.

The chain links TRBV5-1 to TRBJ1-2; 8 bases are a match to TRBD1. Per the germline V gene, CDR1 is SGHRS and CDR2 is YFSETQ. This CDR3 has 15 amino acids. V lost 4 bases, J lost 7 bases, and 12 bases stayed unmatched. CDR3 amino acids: CASSLGQGVFTGYTF. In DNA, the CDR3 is TGCGCCAGCAGCCTTGGACAGGGCGTCTTTACTGGCTACACCTTC.

CDR3 protein: CASSPSTPHNEQFF. The DNA for the CDR3 is TGCGCCAGCAGCCCATCGACCCCTCACAATGAGCAGTTCTTC. This chain joins TRBV4-3 and TRBJ2-1; D is unresolved. Looked up from germline, CDR1 is LGHNA and CDR2 is YSLEER. V was pared by 4 bases and J by 5 bases, with 12 bases between. This CDR3 is 14 amino acids long.

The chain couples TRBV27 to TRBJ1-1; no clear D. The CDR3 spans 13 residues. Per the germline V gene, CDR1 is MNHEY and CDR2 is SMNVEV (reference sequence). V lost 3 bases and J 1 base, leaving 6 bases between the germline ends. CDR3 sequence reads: CASSFAGNTEAFF. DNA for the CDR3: TGTGCCAGCAGTTTCGCGGGGAACACTGAAGCTTTCTTT.

CDR3 DNA sequence: TGTGCCAGCAGCTTACAGGGGGCTGAAAACATTCAGTACTTC. This sequence encodes CASSLQGAENIQYF. The chain carries TRBV9 and TRBJ2-4, with TRBD1 matching 9 bases. The CDR3 runs to 14 residues. The V gene's germline CDR1 is SGDLS and CDR2 YYNGEE. With 4 bases clipped from V and 5 bases from J, the junction kept 4 bases outside the gene matches. Full variable domain (rest looked up from reference TRBV9 and TRBJ2-4): DSGVTQTPKHLITATGQRVTLRCSPRSGDLSVYWYQQSLDQGLQFLIQYYNGEERAKGNILERFSAQQFPDLHSELNLSSLELGDSALYFCASSLQGAENIQYFGAGTRLSVL.

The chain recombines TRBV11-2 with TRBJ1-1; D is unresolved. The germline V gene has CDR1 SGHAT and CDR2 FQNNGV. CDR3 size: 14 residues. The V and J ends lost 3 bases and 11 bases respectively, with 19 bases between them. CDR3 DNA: TGTGCCAGCAGCTTTAGGAGGGATCCAGCTGTGGCTTTCTTT. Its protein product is CASSFRRDPAVAFF. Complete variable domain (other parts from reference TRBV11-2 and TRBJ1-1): EAGVAQSPRYKIIEKRQSVAFWCNPISGHATLYWYQQILGQGPKLLIQFQNNGVVDDSQLPKDRFSAERLKGVDSTLKIQPAKLEDSAVYLCASSFRRDPAVAFFGQGTRLTVV.

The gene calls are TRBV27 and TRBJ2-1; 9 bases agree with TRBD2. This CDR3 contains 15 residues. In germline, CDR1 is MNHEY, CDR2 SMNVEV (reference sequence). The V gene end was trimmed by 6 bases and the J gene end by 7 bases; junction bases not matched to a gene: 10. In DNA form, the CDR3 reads TGTGCCAGCAGGGAGTTGGGACTAGCTCTTAATGAGCAGTTCTTC. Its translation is CASRELGLALNEQFF.

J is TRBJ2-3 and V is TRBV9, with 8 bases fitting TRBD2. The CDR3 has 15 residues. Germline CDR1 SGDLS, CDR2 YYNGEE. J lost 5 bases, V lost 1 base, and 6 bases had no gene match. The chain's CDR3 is CASSVRGGLGDTQYF. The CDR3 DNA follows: TGTGCCAGCAGCGTACGGGGGGGCCTCGGAGATACGCAGTATTTT.